This T cell receptor (beta chain) was documented in a study of T-cell reconstitution after alpha-beta-depleted transplantation in children. Molecular barcoding with unique molecular identifiers was used for the TCRbeta library. TCRdb passed the PCR reads through MiXCR, listing each CDR3 protein once. The data contain a few hundred thousand distinct CDR3 sequences, more than 8% of them singletons. CDR1 is SQVTM and CDR2 is ANQGSEA in the germline V gene. This CDR3 has 15 amino acids. V lost 3 bases to trimming and J lost 9 bases; unmatched junction nucleotides: 12. The clonotype was recovered from a human donor who donated a stem cell graft to a child with SCID. The material sequenced was PBMCs from the stem cell graft donor, taken from the stem cell graft. This chain joins TRBV29-1 and TRBJ2-1, with 9 bases lining up with TRBD1. Here the CDR3 reads CSVDSRDRAASEQFF. CDR3 coding DNA: TGCAGCGTTGACTCAAGGGACAGGGCTGCAAGTGAGCAGTTCTTC.